This T cell receptor (beta chain) originates from a study of PD-1 blockade in mismatch repair-deficient tumors. TCR sequencing covered a few patients who responded to pembrolizumab. Some clones are missing from TCRdb's copy, which holds only in-frame ones; the method was immunoSEQ multiplex PCR. The sample contains under 150,000 clones, about 90% of which appear only once. In regard to this clone: As yet, its antigen is unknown.

General study findings and limits: Rapid post-treatment expansion, then contraction, generally preceding radiologic response, marked tumor-resident clones.

The CDR3 consists of 14 residues. The germline V and J ends were trimmed by 3 bases and 8 bases, with 16 bases remaining between them. The germline V gene has CDR1 SGHVS and CDR2 FQNEAQ. The V and J genes are TRBV7-8 and TRBJ1-1, with TRBD1 as a possible D gene (5 bases). Sequencing used peripheral blood, obtained 72 weeks after starting pembrolizumab. This receptor was identified in an adult with mismatch repair-deficient cancer. CDR3 loop: CASSFRDDSLEAFF. CDR3 DNA sequence: TGTGCCAGCAGCTTTAGGGACGACAGTCTAGAAGCTTTCTTT.